A single sample is the source of the 10 T cell receptor beta chains below, sequenced in a study of T cell changes during pregnancy in multiple sclerosis. Repertoires were generated with immunoSEQ multiplex PCR, while TCRdb's copy carries only in-frame clones and drops some. In the table there are tens of thousands of clones, just over 90% of which are singletons. The material sequenced was peripheral blood, taken in the second trimester of pregnancy. These receptors originate from a female donor with multiple sclerosis, enrolled in a pregnancy study.

The V gene is TRBV2, the J gene TRBJ2-7; tentative D call: TRBD2 (6 bases). The CDR3 runs 12 residues. Germline values: CDR1 SNHLY, CDR2 FYNNEI. The V end lost 7 bases, the J end lost 13 bases, and 20 bases lay between the germline ends. DNA for the CDR3: TGTGCCAGCAAGGGGACTGTAAGGGAACAATACTTC. Protein: CASKGTVREQYF.

V gene TRBV9 combines with J gene TRBJ2-5; 15 nucleotides agree with TRBD2. V shed 0 bases, J shed 4 bases, and the junction held 13 bases outside the gene matches. From germline, CDR1 is SGDLS and CDR2 YYNGEE. The CDR3 runs 20 residues. The CDR3, as DNA: TGTGCCAGCAGCGTAGCTGGACTAGCGGGGGGGCCCCCGGGAGGAGAGACCCAGTACTTC. This sequence encodes CASSVAGLAGGPPGGETQYF.

The rearrangement joins TRBV28 to TRBJ2-1; a possible D gene is TRBD2 (6 bases). V lost 8 bases, J lost 4 bases, and 15 bases lay in between. The V gene's germline CDR1 is MDHEN and CDR2 SYDVKM. This CDR3 region has 14 residues. CDR3 coding DNA: TGTGCCAGCGCTTCGGGGGTTCGATACAATGAGCAGTTCTTC. This gives the protein CASASGVRYNEQFF.

This sequence joins TRBV5-1 and TRBJ2-3, with TRBD2 matching over 11 bases. Per the germline V gene, CDR1 is SGHRS and CDR2 is YFSETQ. V lost 0 bases, J lost 3 bases, and 9 bases stayed unmatched. The CDR3 length is 18 residues. This chain's CDR3 is CASSLAMIAGGPTDTQYF. CDR3 DNA: TGCGCCAGCAGCTTGGCGATGATAGCGGGGGGGCCGACAGATACGCAGTATTTT.

V and J are TRBV5-1 and TRBJ2-7, with D maybe TRBD1 (6 bases). The CDR3 is 15 amino acids. Germline CDR1 reads SGHRS; CDR2 reads YFSETQ. V was trimmed by 3 bases and J by 6 bases, leaving 19 bases between them. CDR3 DNA: TGCGCCAGCAGCTATAAACAGGGTATCGGGCGCGAGCAGTACTTC. Translation gives CASSYKQGIGREQYF. The whole variable domain, filled in from reference TRBV5-1 and TRBJ2-7, reads KAGVTQTPRYLIKTRGQQVTLSCSPISGHRSVSWYQQTPGQGLQFLFEYFSETQRNKGNFPGRFSGRQFSNSRSEMNVSTLELGDSALYLCASSYKQGIGREQYFGPGTRLTVT.

The rearrangement joins TRBV5-1 to TRBJ1-1; unclear D gene. Between the trimmed V and J ends, which lost 0 bases and 8 bases, there was a span of 11 bases. This CDR3 has 13 amino acids. Germline V gene data show CDR1 as SGHRS and CDR2 as YFSETQ. The CDR3 bases are TGCGCCAGCAGCTTGGTCGGTCGGGGAGAAGCTTTCTTT. It specifies CASSLVGRGEAFF.

This chain joins TRBV5-1 and TRBJ2-3, with TRBD1 identical over 9 bases. CDR3 length equals 15 residues. V lost 0 bases, J lost 3 bases, and 2 bases stayed unmatched. Germline CDR1 SGHRS, CDR2 YFSETQ. The CDR3 is CASSLAGTGTDTQYF. The CDR3 DNA sequence: TGCGCCAGCAGCTTGGCGGGGACAGGGACAGATACGCAGTATTTT.

This clone was counted a single time. V is TRBV5-6 and J is TRBJ1-1, with D possibly TRBD1 on 6 matching bases. This CDR3 contains 15 residues. Trimming took 0 bases from V and 4 from J, leaving 13 bases between them. From germline, CDR1 is SGHDT and CDR2 YYEEEE. CDR3 bases: TGTGCCAGCAGCTTGGCCCCCCTAGGGGGCACTGAAGCTTTCTTT. Its protein product is CASSLAPLGGTEAFF.

The chain has TRBV5-8 and TRBJ1-1; D possibly corresponds to TRBD1 (6 bases). Germline V CDR1 and CDR2: SGHTS, YDEGEE. The CDR3 is 14 residues long. The V end was cut by 4 bases, the J end by 1 base, with 11 bases between. The CDR3 reads CASSPLTGNTEAFF. In DNA, the CDR3 is TGTGCCAGCAGCCCACTGACAGGGAACACTGAAGCTTTCTTT.

The chain combines TRBV7-2 with TRBJ2-1; a possible D gene is TRBD2 (5 bases). Between the trimmed V and J ends, which lost 1 base and 0 bases, there was a span of 7 bases. Looked up from germline, CDR1 is SGHTA and CDR2 is FQGNSA. The CDR3 extends over 15 amino acids. CDR3 region: CASSLVGSSYNEQFF. The CDR3 coding sequence is TGTGCCAGCAGCTTAGTTGGGAGCTCCTACAATGAGCAGTTCTTC.